A selection of T cell receptor beta chains follows, all from one sample in a study of response to subunit inactivated influenza vaccine. TCRdb fed the RT-PCR reads into MiXCR, producing one record per CDR3 protein. Among about 540,000 distinct CDR3 sequences listed, 20% to 25% were seen once. These data were likewise used in another study, on T cells expressing NK-cell markers.

Sample: CD4+ T cells sorted from PBMCs, taken 11 to 12 days after vaccination. These receptors all come from a man aged 50 or older who received an inactivated influenza vaccine. Both conserved end residues are part of each CDR3. The order of the fields is D gene, CDR3 length, V gene, J gene, clone size, CDR3 protein, CDR3 DNA. The D gene is left open where the match is weak. Clone size appears in some rows only: once, few, many, or a class for an expanded clone.

>TRBD2|15|TRBV4-2|TRBJ2-7|NA
CASSQGLAGLYEQYF
TGTGCCAGCAGCCAAGGACTAGCGGGGTTGTACGAGCAGTACTTC
>TRBD2|15|TRBV9|TRBJ2-7|NA
CASSVETSGFHEQYF
TGTGCCAGCAGCGTAGAAACTAGCGGGTTCCACGAGCAGTACTTC
>TRBD2|15|TRBV7-9|TRBJ2-1|few
CASILGLAEWNAQFF
TGTGCCAGCATCCTGGGGCTAGCGGAGTGGAATGCGCAGTTCTTC
>NA|13|TRBV12-3/TRBV12-4|TRBJ1-3|few
CASDGPWGNTIYF
TGTGCCAGCGACGGGCCTTGGGGAAACACCATATATTTT
>NA|14|TRBV24-1|TRBJ2-2|few
CATSDPRNTGELFF
TGTGCCACCAGTGATCCCAGGAACACCGGGGAGCTGTTTTTT
>NA|16|TRBV5-1|TRBJ2-5|few
CASSLGHTGNQETQYF
TGCGCCAGCAGCTTGGGCCACACAGGGAACCAAGAGACCCAGTACTTC
>TRBD2|16|TRBV28|TRBJ2-7|few
CASSLASGGARYEQYF
TGTGCCAGCAGTCTCGCCTCCGGGGGGGCAAGGTACGAGCAGTACTTC
>TRBD2|16|TRBV24-1|TRBJ2-3|few
CATSAPRTSGKDTQYF
TGTGCCACCAGTGCTCCGCGGACTAGCGGGAAAGATACGCAGTATTTT
>TRBD1|15|TRBV11-2|TRBJ2-2|NA
CASSLGQGRTGELVF
TGTGCCAGCAGCCTCGGACAGGGGAGAACCGGGGAGCTGGTTTTT
>NA|12|TRBV29-1|TRBJ1-1|few
CSVAGRYTEAFF
TGCAGCGTTGCAGGGCGGTACACTGAAGCTTTCTTT
>NA|19|TRBV6-2/TRBV6-3|TRBJ1-5|NA
CASSYIGPAVIYSNQPQHF
TGTGCCAGCAGTTATATAGGTCCGGCGGTCATCTATAGCAATCAGCCCCAGCATTTT
>NA|16|TRBV5-1|TRBJ2-1|NA
CASSLLGYVRGSHQFF
TGCGCCAGCAGCTTACTCGGATACGTACGGGGGAGTCATCAGTTCTTC
>NA|16|TRBV6-5|TRBJ1-3|few
CASSYNRPFSGNTIYF
TGTGCCAGCAGTTATAATAGGCCCTTCTCTGGAAACACCATATATTTT
>NA|16|TRBV24-1|TRBJ2-1|few
CATSDSGTGSYNEQFF
TGTGCCACCAGTGATTCCGGGACTGGGTCCTACAATGAGCAGTTCTTC
>TRBD2|14|TRBV7-2|TRBJ2-5|NA
CASRTSGGQETQYF
TGTGCCAGCAGGACTTCGGGGGGCCAAGAGACCCAGTACTTC
>NA|15|TRBV12-3/TRBV12-4|TRBJ1-6|NA
CASSRGGQAGSPLHF
TGTGCCAGCAGTAGAGGGGGACAAGCCGGCTCACCCCTCCACTTT
>NA|14|TRBV4-3|TRBJ1-1|few
CASSQDGLNAEAFF
TGCGCCAGCAGCCAAGATGGACTTAACGCTGAAGCTTTCTTT
>NA|18|TRBV4-1|TRBJ2-6|NA
CASSQVIQQTLGANVLTF
TGCGCCAGCAGCCAAGTGATCCAGCAAACTCTGGGGGCCAACGTCCTGACTTTC
>NA|14|TRBV7-2|TRBJ1-4|NA
CASSTGTGNEKLFF
TGTGCCAGCAGCACCGGGACGGGTAATGAAAAACTGTTTTTT